Listed below are T cell receptor beta chains from one sample, sequenced in a study of lymphopenia after photon versus proton radiotherapy. Generated by immunoSEQ multiplex PCR, the TCRdb table keeps only in-frame clones and is missing some. The data hold about 30,000 clones, with nearly 90% observed a single time. This specimen consisted of peripheral blood, obtained from a patient treated with proton-based radiotherapy. These TCRs come from a woman aged 70-85 years with pancreatic cancer. Some clones in this sample may be carry-over from other donors' samples. The conserved cysteine and the conserved F or W are not part of the CDR3 here. The order of the fields is V gene, J gene, CDR3 protein.

TRBV5-1	TRBJ1-4	ASTRSQGAGEKLF
TRBV5-1	TRBJ2-1	ASSLTSGRGFNEQF
TRBV5-1	TRBJ2-5	ASSPGTGGYQETQY
TRBV6-5	TRBJ2-7	ASSILRTGGYEQY
TRBV7-9	TRBJ2-2	ASIASGTNTGELF
TRBV5-1	TRBJ2-2	ASSLAGGITGELF
TRBV28	TRBJ1-2	ASRPPGQGWGYT
TRBV27	TRBJ1-1	ASSLHRDRGSEAF
TRBV5-1	TRBJ2-2	ASSWGTPNTGELF
TRBV12-5	TRBJ2-6	ASGSHPAGQSRANVLT
TRBV5-6	TRBJ1-2	ASSSTGYGYT
TRBV9	TRBJ1-1	ASSETGYTEAF
TRBV4-2	TRBJ1-5	ASSHGTEQGQPQH
TRBV5-1	TRBJ2-1	ASSLVSGSSYNEQF
TRBV10-1	TRBJ2-1	ASSRLAGANNEQF
TRBV18	TRBJ2-1	ASSPPGPGVSEQF
TRBV11-2	TRBJ2-7	ASSLDVWGQGAYEQY
TRBV6-5	TRBJ1-2	ASRVAGNYGYT
TRBV23-1	-	ASSPETGAYEQY
TRBV29-1	TRBJ2-2	SATGATGELF
TRBV6-6	TRBJ1-3	ASRRPGLEDYTIY
TRBV7-2	TRBJ2-1	ASSLAGVSNEQF
TRBV5-6	TRBJ1-5	ASSLGSGLPQH
TRBV4-1	TRBJ2-1	ASSQGLAGVYNEQF
TRBV10-3	TRBJ1-1	AISEKNMNTEAF
TRBV29-1	TRBJ1-1	SVRRQTGNTEAF
TRBV4-2	TRBJ1-5	ASSQEVGSNQPQH
TRBV5-4	TRBJ2-3	ASSFYGGGVTDTQY
TRBV28	TRBJ2-7	ASSLWGRDYEQY
TRBV28	TRBJ1-5	ASSWTGGHHPQH
TRBV30	TRBJ1-6	AWRGLPSYNSPLH
TRBV6-1	-	ASIREGGDSYEQY
TRBV10-2	TRBJ1-3	ASSPTGGVGNTIY
TRBV19	TRBJ1-2	ASNREPGSGYT
TRBV18	TRBJ2-1	ASSRDYYSYNEQF